This paragraph reports one TCR beta chain. This clonotype was recorded many times. The antigen it binds to is not known. Base qualities are not recorded, but no much larger clone differs from it by a single base. This record comes from a study of T-cell reconstitution after alpha-beta-depleted transplantation in children (TCRdb year 2016). Background on the whole study: T-cell immune reconstitution after TCRalphabeta/CD19-depleted allogeneic hematopoietic cell transplantation in children was quantitatively tracked in the study by means of TCR repertoire profiling.

For CDR1 and CDR2, the germline V gene (reference sequence) lists DFQATT and SNEGSKA. Counted from cysteine to phenylalanine, this CDR3 has 12 amino acids. Only the CDR3 part of the read is kept: 36 bases, read in frame from the first base. V lost 1 base and J lost 6 bases; the stretch between them is 10 bases long. Library creation used PCR. Sequenced on an Illumina HiSeq 2500. TCR libraries were prepared with molecular barcoding, using unique molecular identifiers to normalize TCRbeta repertoire quantification. TCRdb reworked the public reads: Q25 trimming with fastp, MiXCR clone assembly, productive beta chains retained. Rows with a matching CDR3 protein are joined into one entry that keeps the most common DNA and genes. The sample records 300,000 to 400,000 distinct CDR3 sequences, under 20% of which are singletons. Roughly 40% of the sample is held by the ten biggest clonotypes. The sample's treatment or condition label, in plain terms: allogeneic hematopoietic cell transplantation with graft depleted of TCRalphabeta T cells and CD19 B cells. TCRalphabeta/CD19-depleted allogeneic hematopoietic cell grafts were given to the transplant recipients, all of whom were children.

Results the study describes overall, beyond this receptor: In some patients, the high TCRbeta diversity seen at day 60 was put down to recipient T cells and intrathymic progenitors that had survived conditioning. The apparently early recovery of alphabetaT-cell counts about two months after transplant reportedly depended on only several hundred rapidly expanded clones that came from non-depleted graft cells. The frequencies of hyperexpanded clones fell over the following months, and after one year, T-cell counts and TCRbeta diversity were mostly attributed to newly produced T cells.

Material: PBMCs, mostly from graft donor cells, obtained 360 days after TCRalphabeta/CD19-depleted stem cell transplant. The clonotype was recovered from a male patient under 10 years old who had a stem cell transplant for acute lymphoblastic leukemia, so the T cells may come from the graft donor. The chain was built from TRBV20-1 and TRBJ2-7; the best D guess is TRBD2, with 5 bases matching. This receptor carries the CDR3 CSARVTSPEQYF. The nucleotide sequence is given as TGCAGTGCTAGAGTTACTAGTCCCGAGCAGTACTTC.